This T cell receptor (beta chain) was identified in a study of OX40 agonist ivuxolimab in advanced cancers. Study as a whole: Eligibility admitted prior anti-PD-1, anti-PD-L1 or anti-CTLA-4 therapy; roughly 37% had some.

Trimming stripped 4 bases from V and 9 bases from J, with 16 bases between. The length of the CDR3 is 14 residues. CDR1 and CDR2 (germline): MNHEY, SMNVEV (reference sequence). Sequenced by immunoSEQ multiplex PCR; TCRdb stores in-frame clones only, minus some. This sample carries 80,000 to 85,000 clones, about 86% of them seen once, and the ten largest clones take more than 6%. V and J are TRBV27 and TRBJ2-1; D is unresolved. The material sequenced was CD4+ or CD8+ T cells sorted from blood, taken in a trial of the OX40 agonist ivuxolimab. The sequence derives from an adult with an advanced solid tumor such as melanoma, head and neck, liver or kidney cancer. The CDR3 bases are TGTGCCAGCAGTTCCTATGCTGGCGAGGTTGAGCAGTTCTTC. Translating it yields CASSSYAGEVEQFF.